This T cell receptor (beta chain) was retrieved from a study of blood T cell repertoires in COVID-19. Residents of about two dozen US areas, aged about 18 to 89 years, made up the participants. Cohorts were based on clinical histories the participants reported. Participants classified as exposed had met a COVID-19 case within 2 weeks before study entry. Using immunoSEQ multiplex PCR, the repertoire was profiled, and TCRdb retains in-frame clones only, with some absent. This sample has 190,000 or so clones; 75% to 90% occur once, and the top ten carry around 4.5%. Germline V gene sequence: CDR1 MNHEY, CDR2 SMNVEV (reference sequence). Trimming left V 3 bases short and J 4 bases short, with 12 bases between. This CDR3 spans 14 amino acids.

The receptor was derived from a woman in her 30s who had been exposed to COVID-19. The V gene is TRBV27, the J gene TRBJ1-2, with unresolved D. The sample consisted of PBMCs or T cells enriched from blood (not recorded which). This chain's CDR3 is CASSFGPWSYGYTF. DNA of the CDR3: TGTGCCAGCAGTTTCGGCCCCTGGAGCTATGGCTACACCTTC.